The 8 T cell receptor beta chains reported below all come from one sample, sequenced in a study of T cells in Graves' hyperthyroidism and ophthalmopathy. Amplification targeted TCR beta CDR3 regions from RNA transcripts. Primed by the HTBI set, a first-round RT-PCR was run on the TCR CDR3. Each CDR3 protein is one row after TCRdb ran MiXCR on the multiplex PCR reads. The sample includes almost 500,000 distinct CDR3 sequences, about 20% of them seen just once. Sequenced: blood. These receptors originate from a woman in her 70s with Graves' ophthalmopathy.

This rearrangement joins TRBV20-1 to TRBJ1-2; D ambiguous. Germline V gives CDR1 DFQATT, CDR2 SNEGSKA (reference sequence). The CDR3 extends over 14 amino acids. Trimming took off 3 bases at V and 2 bases at J, with 13 bases between the two ends. The chain's CDR3 is CSASSGVGNYGYTF. The CDR3 DNA reads TGCAGTGCTAGTAGCGGAGTGGGGAACTATGGCTACACCTTC.

This clonotype was counted only a few times. This chain joins TRBV18 and TRBJ1-1; weak D call: TRBD1 (5 bases). This CDR3 comprises 14 residues. Between the trimmed V and J ends, which lost 0 bases and 6 bases, there was a span of 11 bases. Germline values: CDR1 KGHSH, CDR2 LQKENI. In nucleotides, the CDR3 is TGTGCCAGCTCACCACCCGTGGGGGTACCTGAAGCTTTCTTT. As protein: CASSPPVGVPEAFF.

V is TRBV5-1 and J is TRBJ2-7; 13 nucleotides agree with TRBD2. This CDR3 spans 15 amino acids. The germline V gene encodes CDR1 SGHRS and CDR2 YFSETQ. V shed 4 bases and J 6 bases; nucleotides not matched to a gene: 7. The CDR3 nucleotides are TGCGCCAGCAGCCTATGGACTAGCGGGAGTGTCGAGCAGTACTTC. It yields the protein CASSLWTSGSVEQYF.

This clonotype appeared a few times. The V call is TRBV20-1, the J call TRBJ1-2; D may be TRBD1 (5 bases). The CDR3 runs to 18 residues. Germline V CDR1 and CDR2: DFQATT, SNEGSKA (reference sequence). Trimming left V 0 bases short and J 0 bases short, with 20 bases between. The CDR3: CSARDRPGTDGANYGYTF. CDR3 coding DNA: TGCAGTGCTAGAGACCGACCCGGGACGGATGGCGCTAACTATGGCTACACCTTC.

This chain links TRBV30 with TRBJ1-5; 10 bases map to TRBD1. The DNA end is a closer match to TRBJ2-3, so the J assignment may be wrong. CDR3 length: 15 residues. From germline, CDR1 is GTSNPN and CDR2 SVGIG (reference sequence). The CDR3 loop reads CAWGTGTGVNQPQYF. In DNA, the CDR3 is TGTGCCTGGGGGACCGGGACAGGGGTCAATCAGCCCCAGTATTTT.

This clonotype came up many times. The chain carries TRBV7-9 and TRBJ2-1, with TRBD2 matching over 15 bases. Germline V gene sequence: CDR1 SEHNR, CDR2 FQNEAQ (reference sequence). The CDR3 length is 18 residues. After removal of 5 bases from V and 8 bases from J, the junction contained 13 bases not matched to a gene. The CDR3 protein is CASSDIGLAGGWGDEQFF. Written as DNA, the CDR3 is TGTGCCAGCAGCGATATCGGACTAGCGGGAGGGTGGGGAGATGAGCAGTTCTTC. Using reference TRBV7-9 and TRBJ2-1 for the parts outside the CDR3, the full variable domain is DTGVSQNPRHKITKRGQNVTFRCDPISEHNRLYWYRQTLGQGPEFLTYFQNEAQLEKSRLLSDRFSAERPKGSFSTLEIQRTEQGDSAMYLCASSDIGLAGGWGDEQFFGPGTRLTVL.

The chain couples TRBV20-1 to TRBJ2-5; no reliable D call. The CDR3 loop spans 13 amino acids. V was pared by 3 bases and J by 1 base, with 9 bases between. Germline V CDR1 and CDR2: DFQATT, SNEGSKA (reference sequence). The CDR3 loop is CSASHPGQETQYF. CDR3 coding DNA: TGCAGTGCTAGTCACCCAGGCCAAGAGACCCAGTACTTC.

This clonotype was detected a few times. V and J are TRBV4-2 and TRBJ2-1; D is ambiguous. Germline V lookup: CDR1 LGHNA, CDR2 YNFKEQ. There are 13 residues in the CDR3. V lost 0 bases and J lost 10, with 10 bases in between. The CDR3 DNA follows: TGTGCCAGCAGCCAAGATATAACGAACGAGCAGTTCTTC. This translates into CASSQDITNEQFF.